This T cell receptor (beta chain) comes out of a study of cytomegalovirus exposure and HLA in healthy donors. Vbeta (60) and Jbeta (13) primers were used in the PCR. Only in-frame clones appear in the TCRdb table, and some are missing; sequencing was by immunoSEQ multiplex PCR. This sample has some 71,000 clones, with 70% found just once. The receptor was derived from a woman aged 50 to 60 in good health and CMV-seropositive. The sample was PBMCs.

The CDR3 spells CASSGKGEGVFYEQYF. As DNA, the CDR3 is TGTGCCAGCAGCGGGAAGGGGGAGGGGGTTTTCTACGAGCAGTACTTC. The rearrangement uses TRBV7-9 and TRBJ2-7; D is possibly TRBD2 (7 bases). The CDR3 loop spans 16 amino acids. CDR1 is SEHNR, CDR2 FQNEAQ, per germline (reference sequence). Trimming left V 5 bases short and J 3 bases short, with 20 bases between.